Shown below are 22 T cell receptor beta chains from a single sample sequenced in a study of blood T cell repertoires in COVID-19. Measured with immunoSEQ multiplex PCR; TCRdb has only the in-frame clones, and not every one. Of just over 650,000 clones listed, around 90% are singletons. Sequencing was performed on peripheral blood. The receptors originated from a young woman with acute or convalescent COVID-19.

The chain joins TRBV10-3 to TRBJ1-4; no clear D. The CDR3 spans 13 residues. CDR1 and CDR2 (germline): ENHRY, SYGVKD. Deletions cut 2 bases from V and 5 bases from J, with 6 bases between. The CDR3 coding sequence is TGTGCCATCAGTGAGGCCAGAAATGAAAAACTGTTTTTT. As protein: CAISEARNEKLFF.

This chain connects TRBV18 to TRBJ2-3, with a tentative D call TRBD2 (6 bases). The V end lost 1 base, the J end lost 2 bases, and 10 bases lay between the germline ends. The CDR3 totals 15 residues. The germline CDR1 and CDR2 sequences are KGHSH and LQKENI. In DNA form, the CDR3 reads TGTGCCAGCTCACCACGGTGGGGGGACACAGATACGCAGTATTTT. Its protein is CASSPRWGDTDTQYF.

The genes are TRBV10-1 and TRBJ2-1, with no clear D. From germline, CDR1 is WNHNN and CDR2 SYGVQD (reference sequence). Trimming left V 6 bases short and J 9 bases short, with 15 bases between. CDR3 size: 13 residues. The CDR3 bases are TGCGCCAGCAGAAGAGCCGTAGAGCGTGAGCAGTTCTTC. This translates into CASRRAVEREQFF.

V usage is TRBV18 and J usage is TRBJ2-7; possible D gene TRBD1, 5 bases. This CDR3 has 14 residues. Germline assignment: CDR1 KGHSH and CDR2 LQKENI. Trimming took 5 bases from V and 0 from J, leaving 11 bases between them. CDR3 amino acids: CASSGAGTSYEQYF. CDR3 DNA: TGTGCCAGCTCAGGGGCAGGTACCTCCTACGAGCAGTACTTC.

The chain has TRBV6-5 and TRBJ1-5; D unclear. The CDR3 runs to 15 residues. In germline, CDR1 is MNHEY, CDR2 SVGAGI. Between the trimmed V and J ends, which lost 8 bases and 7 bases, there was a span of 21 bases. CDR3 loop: CASVFRPEVRQPQHF. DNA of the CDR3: TGTGCCAGCGTATTTCGACCGGAGGTGCGGCAGCCCCAGCATTTT.

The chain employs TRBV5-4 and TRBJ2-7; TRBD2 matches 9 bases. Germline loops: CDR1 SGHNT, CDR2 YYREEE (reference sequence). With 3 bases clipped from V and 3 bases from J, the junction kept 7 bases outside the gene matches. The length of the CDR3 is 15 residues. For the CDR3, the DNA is TGTGCCAGCAGCTCGAGGACTAGCGCGGACTACGAGCAGTACTTC. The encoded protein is CASSSRTSADYEQYF.

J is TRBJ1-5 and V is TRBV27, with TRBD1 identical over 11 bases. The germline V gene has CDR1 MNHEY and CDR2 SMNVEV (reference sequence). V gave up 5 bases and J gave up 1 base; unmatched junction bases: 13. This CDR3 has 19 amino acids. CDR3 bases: TGTGCCAGCAGTGTAACCGGGACAGGGGGAGTTTGGAGCAATCAGCCCCAGCATTTT. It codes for CASSVTGTGGVWSNQPQHF.

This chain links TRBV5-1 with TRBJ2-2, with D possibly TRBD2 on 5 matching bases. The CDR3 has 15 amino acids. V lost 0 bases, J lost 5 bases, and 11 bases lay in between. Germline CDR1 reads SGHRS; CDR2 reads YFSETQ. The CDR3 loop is CASSLGARGTGELFF. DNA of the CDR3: TGCGCCAGCAGCTTGGGAGCTCGAGGGACCGGGGAGCTGTTTTTT. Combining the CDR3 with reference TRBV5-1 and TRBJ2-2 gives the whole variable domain KAGVTQTPRYLIKTRGQQVTLSCSPISGHRSVSWYQQTPGQGLQFLFEYFSETQRNKGNFPGRFSGRQFSNSRSEMNVSTLELGDSALYLCASSLGARGTGELFFGEGSRLTVL.

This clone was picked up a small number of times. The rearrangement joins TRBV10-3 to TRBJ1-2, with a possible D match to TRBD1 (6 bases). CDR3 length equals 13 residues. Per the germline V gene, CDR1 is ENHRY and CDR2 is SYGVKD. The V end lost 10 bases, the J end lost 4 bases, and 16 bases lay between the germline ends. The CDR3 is CATQDWTVYGYTF. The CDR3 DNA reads TGTGCCACGCAGGATTGGACAGTCTATGGCTACACCTTC.

The CDR3 DNA sequence: TGTGCCAGCAGTTTATCCCGCCGGACAGGGAAGATCGACTATGGCTACACCTTC. Encoded protein: CASSLSRRTGKIDYGYTF. The rearrangement uses TRBV27 and TRBJ1-2, with 8 bases matching TRBD1. The V gene end was trimmed by 0 bases and the J gene end by 3 bases; junction bases not matched to a gene: 12. This CDR3 spans 18 amino acids. Germline assignment: CDR1 MNHEY and CDR2 SMNVEV (reference sequence).

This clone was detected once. The CDR3 protein is CASNPGLAGNYEQYF. CDR3 sequence (DNA): TGTGCCAGCAATCCGGGACTAGCGGGGAACTACGAGCAGTACTTC. V usage is TRBV6-5 and J usage is TRBJ2-7; 13 positions match TRBD2. Unmatched junction bases numbered 6, after V lost 7 bases and J lost 3 bases. CDR3 length: 15 amino acids. Per germline, CDR1 MNHEY and CDR2 SVGAGI.

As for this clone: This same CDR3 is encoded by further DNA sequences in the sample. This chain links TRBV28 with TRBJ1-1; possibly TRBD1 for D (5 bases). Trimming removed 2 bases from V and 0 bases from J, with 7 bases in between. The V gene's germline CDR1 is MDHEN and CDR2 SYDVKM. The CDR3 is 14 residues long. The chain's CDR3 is CASSLTGVNTEAFF. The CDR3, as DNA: TGTGCCAGCAGTTTAACAGGAGTGAACACTGAAGCTTTCTTT. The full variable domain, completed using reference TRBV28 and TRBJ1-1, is DVKVTQSSRYLVKRTGEKVFLECVQDMDHENMFWYRQDPGLGLRLIYFSYDVKMKEKGDIPEGYSVSREKKERFSLILESASTNQTSMYLCASSLTGVNTEAFFGQGTRLTVV.

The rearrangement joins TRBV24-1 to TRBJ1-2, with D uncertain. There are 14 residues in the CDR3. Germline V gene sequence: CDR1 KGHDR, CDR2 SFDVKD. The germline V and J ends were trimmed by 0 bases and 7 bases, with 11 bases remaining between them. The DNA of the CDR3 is TGTGCCACCAGTGATTTGTCGCTAGTCGGTGGCTACACCTTC. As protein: CATSDLSLVGGYTF.

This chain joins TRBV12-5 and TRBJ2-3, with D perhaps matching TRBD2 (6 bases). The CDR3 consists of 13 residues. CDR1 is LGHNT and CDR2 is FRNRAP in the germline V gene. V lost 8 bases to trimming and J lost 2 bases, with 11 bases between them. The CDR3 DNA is TGTGCTAGTCTTCGGGGGAACACAGATACGCAGTATTTT. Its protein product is CASLRGNTDTQYF.

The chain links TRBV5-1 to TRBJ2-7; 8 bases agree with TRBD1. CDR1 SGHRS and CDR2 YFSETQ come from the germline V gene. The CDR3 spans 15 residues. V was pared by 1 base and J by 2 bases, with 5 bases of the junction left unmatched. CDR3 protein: CASSLTGTGTYEQYF. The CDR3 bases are TGCGCCAGCAGCTTGACCGGGACAGGAACCTACGAGCAGTACTTC.

The CDR3 DNA sequence: TGTGCCAGCAGCTTATCGAGTAACGAGCAGTACTTC. It codes for CASSLSSNEQYF. The chain uses TRBV7-9 and TRBJ2-7; D remains ambiguous. Germline CDR1 reads SEHNR; CDR2 reads FQNEAQ (reference sequence). The CDR3 covers 12 residues. Trimming shortened V by 2 bases and J by 5 bases, and 7 bases separated the two germline ends.

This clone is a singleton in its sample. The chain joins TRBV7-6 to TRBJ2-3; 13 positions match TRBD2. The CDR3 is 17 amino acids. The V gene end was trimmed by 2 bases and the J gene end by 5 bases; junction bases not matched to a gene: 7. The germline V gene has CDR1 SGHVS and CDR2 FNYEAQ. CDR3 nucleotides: TGTGCCAGCAGCTTAACTAGCGGGGGGGGACTTGGAGATACGCAGTATTTT. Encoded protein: CASSLTSGGGLGDTQYF.

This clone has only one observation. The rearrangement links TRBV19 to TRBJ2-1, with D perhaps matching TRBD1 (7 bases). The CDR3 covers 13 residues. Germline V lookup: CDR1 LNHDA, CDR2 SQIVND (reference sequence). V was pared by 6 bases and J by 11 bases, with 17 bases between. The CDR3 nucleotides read TGTGCCAGTAGCCCCACCCAGGGGGGAAAGCAGTTCTTC. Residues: CASSPTQGGKQFF. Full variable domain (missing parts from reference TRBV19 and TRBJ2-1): DGGITQSPKYLFRKEGQNVTLSCEQNLNHDAMYWYRQDPGQGLRLIYYSQIVNDFQKGDIAEGYSVSREKKESFPLTVTSAQKNPTAFYLCASSPTQGGKQFFGPGTRLTVL.

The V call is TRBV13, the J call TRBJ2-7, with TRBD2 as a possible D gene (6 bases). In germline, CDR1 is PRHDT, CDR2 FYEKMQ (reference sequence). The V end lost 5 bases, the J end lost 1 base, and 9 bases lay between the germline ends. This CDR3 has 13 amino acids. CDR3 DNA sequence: TGTGCCAGCAGCGAGGGACTGTCCTACGAGCAGTACTTC. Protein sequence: CASSEGLSYEQYF.

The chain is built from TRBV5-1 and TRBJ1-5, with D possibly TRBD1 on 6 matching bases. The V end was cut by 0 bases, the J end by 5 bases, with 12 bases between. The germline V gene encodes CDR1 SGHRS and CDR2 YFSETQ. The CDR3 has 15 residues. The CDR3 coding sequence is TGCGCCAGCAGCTTGGTAGGGGCAGGGGATCAGCCCCAGCATTTT. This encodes CASSLVGAGDQPQHF.

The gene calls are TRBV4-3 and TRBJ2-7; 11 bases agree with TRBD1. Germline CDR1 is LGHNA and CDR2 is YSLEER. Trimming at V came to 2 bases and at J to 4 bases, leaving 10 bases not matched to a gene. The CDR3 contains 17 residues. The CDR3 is CASSQSGGGDRGYEQYF. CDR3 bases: TGCGCCAGCAGCCAAAGCGGAGGAGGGGACAGGGGGTACGAGCAGTACTTC.

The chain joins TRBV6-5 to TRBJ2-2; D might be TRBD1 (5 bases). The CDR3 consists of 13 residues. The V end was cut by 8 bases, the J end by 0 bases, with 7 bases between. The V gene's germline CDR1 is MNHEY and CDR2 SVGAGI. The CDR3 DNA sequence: TGTGCCAGCCGGACAACGAACACCGGGGAGCTGTTTTTT. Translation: CASRTTNTGELFF.